The clone carrying this T cell receptor beta chain was seen more than once but under ten times. The sample belongs to a study of cytotoxic CD8 clonotypes in ibrutinib-treated CLL. The V gene lost 1 base and the J gene lost 5 bases, with 11 bases spanning the gap. Germline lookup yields CDR1 SGHNT and CDR2 YENEEA. This CDR3 region has 14 residues. The repertoire was sequenced with immunoSEQ multiplex PCR; TCRdb's copy has only in-frame clones and lacks some. The table lists 140,000 to 150,000 clones, roughly three quarters of them singletons. The sequence came from a human donor with chronic lymphocytic leukemia. Source: PBMCs, taken after 24 months of ibrutinib treatment. V usage is TRBV11-3 and J usage is TRBJ2-5; no clear D. The CDR3 nucleotides are TGTGCCAGCAGCTTAGGTGGTAGCCAGGAGACCCAGTACTTC. The encoded protein is CASSLGGSQETQYF.